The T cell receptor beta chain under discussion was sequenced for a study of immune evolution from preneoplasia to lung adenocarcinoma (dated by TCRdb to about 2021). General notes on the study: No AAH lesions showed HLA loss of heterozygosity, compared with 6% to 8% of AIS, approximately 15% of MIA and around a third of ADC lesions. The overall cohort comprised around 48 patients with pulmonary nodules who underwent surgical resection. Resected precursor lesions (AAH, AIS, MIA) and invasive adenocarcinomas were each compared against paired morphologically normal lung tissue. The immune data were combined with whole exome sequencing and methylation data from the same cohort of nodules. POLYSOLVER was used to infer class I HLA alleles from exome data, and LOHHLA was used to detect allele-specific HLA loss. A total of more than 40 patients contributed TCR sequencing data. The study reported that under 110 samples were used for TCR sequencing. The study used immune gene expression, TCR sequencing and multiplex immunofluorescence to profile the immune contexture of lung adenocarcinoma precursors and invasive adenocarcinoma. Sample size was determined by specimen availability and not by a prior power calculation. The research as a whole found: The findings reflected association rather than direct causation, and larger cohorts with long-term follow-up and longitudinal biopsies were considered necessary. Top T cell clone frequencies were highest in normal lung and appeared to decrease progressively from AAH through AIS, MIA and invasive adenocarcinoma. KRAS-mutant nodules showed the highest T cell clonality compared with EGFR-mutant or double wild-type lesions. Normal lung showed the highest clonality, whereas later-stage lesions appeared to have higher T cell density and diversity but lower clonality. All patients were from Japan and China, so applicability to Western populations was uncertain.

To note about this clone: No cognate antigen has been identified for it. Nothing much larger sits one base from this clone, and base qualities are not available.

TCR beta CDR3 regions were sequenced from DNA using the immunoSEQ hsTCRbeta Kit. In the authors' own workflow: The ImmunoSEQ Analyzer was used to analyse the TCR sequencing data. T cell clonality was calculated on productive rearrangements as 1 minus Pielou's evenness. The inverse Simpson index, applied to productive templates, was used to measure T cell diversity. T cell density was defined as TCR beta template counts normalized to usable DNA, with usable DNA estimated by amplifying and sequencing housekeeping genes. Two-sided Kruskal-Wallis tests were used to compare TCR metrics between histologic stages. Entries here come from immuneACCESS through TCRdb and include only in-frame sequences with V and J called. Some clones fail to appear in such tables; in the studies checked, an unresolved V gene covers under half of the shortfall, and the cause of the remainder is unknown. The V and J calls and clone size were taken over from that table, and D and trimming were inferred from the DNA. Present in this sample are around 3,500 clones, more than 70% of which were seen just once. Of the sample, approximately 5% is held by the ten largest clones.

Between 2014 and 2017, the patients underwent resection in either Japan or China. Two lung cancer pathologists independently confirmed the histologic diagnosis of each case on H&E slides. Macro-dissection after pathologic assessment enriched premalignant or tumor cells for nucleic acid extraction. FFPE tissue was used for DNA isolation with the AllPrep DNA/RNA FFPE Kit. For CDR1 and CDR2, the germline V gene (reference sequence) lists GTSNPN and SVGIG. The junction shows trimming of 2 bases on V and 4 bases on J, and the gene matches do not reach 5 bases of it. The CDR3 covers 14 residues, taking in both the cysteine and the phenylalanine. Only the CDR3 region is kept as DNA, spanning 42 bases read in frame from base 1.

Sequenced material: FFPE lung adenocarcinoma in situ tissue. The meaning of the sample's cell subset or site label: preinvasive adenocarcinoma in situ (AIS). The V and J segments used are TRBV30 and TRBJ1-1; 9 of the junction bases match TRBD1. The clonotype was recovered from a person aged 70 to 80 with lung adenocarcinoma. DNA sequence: TGTGCCTGGAGTCCCGGGACAGGGACCACTGAAGCTTTCTTT. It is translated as CAWSPGTGTTEAFF.